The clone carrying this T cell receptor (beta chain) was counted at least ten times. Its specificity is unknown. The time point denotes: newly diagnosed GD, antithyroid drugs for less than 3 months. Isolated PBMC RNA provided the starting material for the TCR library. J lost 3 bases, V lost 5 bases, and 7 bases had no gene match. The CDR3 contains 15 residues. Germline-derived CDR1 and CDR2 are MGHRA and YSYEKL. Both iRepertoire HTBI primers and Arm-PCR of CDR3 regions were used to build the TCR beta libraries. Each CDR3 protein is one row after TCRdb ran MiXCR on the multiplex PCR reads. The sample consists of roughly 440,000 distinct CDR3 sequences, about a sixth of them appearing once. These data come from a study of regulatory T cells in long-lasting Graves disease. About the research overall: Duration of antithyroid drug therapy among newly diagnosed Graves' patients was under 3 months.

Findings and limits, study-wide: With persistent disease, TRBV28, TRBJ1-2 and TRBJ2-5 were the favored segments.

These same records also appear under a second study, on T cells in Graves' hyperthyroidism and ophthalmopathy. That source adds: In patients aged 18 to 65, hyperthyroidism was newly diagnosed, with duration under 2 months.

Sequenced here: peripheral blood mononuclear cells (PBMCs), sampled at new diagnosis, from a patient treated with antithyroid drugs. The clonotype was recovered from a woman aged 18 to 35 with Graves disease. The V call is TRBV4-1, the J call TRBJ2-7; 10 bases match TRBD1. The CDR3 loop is CASSRPGTGVYEQYF. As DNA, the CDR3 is TGCGCCAGCAGCAGACCCGGGACAGGGGTCTACGAGCAGTACTTC.